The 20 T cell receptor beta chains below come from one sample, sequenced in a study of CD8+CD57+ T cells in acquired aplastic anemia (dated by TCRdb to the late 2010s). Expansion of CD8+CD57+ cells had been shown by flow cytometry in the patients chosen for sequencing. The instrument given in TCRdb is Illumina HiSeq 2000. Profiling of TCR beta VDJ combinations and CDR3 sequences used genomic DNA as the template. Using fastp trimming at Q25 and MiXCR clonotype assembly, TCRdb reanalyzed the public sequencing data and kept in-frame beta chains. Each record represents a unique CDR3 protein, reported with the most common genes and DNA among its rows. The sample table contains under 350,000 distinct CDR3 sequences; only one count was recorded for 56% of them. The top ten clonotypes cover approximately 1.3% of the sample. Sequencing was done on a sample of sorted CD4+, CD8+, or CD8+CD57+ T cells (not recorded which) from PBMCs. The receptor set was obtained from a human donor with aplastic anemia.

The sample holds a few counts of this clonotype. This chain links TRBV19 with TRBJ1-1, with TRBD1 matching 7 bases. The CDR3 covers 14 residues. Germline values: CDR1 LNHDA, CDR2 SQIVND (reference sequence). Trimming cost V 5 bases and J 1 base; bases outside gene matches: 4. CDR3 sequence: CASSAGTANTEAFF. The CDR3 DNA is TGTGCCAGTAGTGCCGGGACAGCGAACACTGAAGCTTTCTTT.

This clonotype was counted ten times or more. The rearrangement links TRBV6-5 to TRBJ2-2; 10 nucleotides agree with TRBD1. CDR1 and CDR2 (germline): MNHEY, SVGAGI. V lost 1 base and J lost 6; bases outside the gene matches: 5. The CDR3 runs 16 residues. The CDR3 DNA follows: TGTGCCAGCAGTTACTTAGGGACAGGGGTGGCCGGGGAGCTGTTTTTT. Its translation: CASSYLGTGVAGELFF.

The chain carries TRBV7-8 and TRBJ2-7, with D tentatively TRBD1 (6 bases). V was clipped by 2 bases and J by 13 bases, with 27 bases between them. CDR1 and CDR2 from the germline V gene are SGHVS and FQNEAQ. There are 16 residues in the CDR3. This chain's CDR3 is CASSLRRTDLLRDFYF. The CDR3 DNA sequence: TGTGCCAGCAGCTTACGAAGGACAGATCTCCTTCGTGATTTCTACTTC. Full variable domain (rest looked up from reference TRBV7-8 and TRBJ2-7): GAGVSQSPRYKVAKRGQDVALRCDPISGHVSLFWYQQALGQGPEFLTYFQNEAQLDKSGLPSDRFFAERPEGSVSTLKIQRTQQEDSAVYLCASSLRRTDLLRDFYFGPGTRLTVT.

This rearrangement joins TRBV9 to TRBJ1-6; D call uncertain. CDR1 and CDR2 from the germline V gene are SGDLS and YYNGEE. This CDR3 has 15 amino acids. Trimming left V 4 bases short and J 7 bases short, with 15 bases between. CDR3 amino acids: CASSSMGLGNSPLHF. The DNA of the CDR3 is TGTGCCAGCAGCTCCATGGGCCTAGGAAATTCACCCCTCCACTTT.

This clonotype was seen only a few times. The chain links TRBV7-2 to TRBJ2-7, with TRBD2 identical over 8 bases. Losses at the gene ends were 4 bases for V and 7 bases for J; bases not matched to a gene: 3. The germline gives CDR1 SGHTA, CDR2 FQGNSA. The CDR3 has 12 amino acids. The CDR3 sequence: CASSSGGGEQYF. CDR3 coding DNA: TGTGCCAGCAGCTCGGGAGGGGGTGAGCAGTACTTC.

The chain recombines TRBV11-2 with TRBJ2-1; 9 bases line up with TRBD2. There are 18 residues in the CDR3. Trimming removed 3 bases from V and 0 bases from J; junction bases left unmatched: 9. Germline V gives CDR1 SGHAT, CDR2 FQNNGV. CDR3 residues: CASSFFSGGPSSYNEQFF. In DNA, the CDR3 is TGTGCCAGCAGCTTTTTTAGCGGGGGCCCGAGCTCCTACAATGAGCAGTTCTTC.

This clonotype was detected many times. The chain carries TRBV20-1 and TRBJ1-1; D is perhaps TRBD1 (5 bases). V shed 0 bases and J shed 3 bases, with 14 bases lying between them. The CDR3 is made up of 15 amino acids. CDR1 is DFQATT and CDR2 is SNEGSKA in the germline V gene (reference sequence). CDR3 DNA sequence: TGCAGTGCTAGAGATCGGACAAGATCTTACACTGAAGCTTTCTTT. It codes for CSARDRTRSYTEAFF.

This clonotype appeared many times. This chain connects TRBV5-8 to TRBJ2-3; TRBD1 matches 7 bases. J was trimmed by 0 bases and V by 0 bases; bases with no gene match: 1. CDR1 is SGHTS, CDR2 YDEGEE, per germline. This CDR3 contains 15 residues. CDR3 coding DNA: TGTGCCAGCAGCTTGGAGGGGGCGAGCACAGATACGCAGTATTTT. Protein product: CASSLEGASTDTQYF.

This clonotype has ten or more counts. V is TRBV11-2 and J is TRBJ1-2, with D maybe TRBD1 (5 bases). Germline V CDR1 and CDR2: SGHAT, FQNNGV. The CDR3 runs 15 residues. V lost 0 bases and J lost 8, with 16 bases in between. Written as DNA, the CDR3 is TGTGCCAGCAGCTTAGATGGAATTATCGGGGGAGGCTACACCTTC. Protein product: CASSLDGIIGGGYTF. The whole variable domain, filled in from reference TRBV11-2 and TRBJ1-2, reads EAGVAQSPRYKIIEKRQSVAFWCNPISGHATLYWYQQILGQGPKLLIQFQNNGVVDDSQLPKDRFSAERLKGVDSTLKIQPAKLEDSAVYLCASSLDGIIGGGYTFGSGTRLTVV.

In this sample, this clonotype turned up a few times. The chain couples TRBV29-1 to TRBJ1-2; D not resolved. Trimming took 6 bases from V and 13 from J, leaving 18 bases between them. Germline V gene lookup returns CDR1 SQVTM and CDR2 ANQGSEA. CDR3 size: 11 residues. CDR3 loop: CSVPHDGRGTF. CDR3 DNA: TGCAGCGTCCCGCACGACGGCCGGGGCACCTTC.

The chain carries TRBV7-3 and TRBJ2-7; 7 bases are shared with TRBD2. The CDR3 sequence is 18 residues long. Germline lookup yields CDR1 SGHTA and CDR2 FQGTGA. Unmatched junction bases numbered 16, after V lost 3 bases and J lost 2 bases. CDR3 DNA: TGTGCCAGCAGCTTCCCCTACCTAGAGCGGGAAATCCCCTACGAGCAGTACTTC. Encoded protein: CASSFPYLEREIPYEQYF.

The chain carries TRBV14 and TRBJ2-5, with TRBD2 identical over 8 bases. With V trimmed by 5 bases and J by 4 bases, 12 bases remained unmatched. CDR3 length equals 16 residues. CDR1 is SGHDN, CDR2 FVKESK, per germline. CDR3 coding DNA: TGTGCCAGCAGCTCCCCGGGACTAGGTCTCTCAGAGACCCAGTACTTC. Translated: CASSSPGLGLSETQYF. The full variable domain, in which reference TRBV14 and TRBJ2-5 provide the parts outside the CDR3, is EAGVTQFPSHSVIEKGQTVTLRCDPISGHDNLYWYRRVMGKEIKFLLHFVKESKQDESGMPNNRFLAERTGGTYSTLKVQPAELEDSGVYFCASSSPGLGLSETQYFGPGTRLLVL.

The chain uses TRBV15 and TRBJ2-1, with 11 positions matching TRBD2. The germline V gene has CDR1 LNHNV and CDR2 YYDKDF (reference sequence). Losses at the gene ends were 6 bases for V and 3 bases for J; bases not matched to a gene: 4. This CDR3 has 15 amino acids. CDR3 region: CATSLTSGDYNEQFF. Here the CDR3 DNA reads TGTGCCACCAGTCTGACTAGCGGGGACTACAATGAGCAGTTCTTC.

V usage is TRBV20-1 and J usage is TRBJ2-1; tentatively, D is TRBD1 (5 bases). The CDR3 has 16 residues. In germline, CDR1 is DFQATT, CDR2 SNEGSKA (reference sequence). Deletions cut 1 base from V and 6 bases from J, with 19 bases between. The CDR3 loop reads CSARASTVGSLNEQFF. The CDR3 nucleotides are TGCAGTGCTAGAGCTTCGACAGTGGGGTCCCTCAATGAGCAGTTCTTC.

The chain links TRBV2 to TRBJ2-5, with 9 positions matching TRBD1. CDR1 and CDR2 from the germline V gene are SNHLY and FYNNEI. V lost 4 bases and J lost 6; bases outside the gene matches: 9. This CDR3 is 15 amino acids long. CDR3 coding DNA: TGTGCCAGCAGTGGACGAGGGACAGGGTCTCAGACCCAGTACTTC. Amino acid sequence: CASSGRGTGSQTQYF.

The CDR3 region has the DNA TGTGCCAGCAGCGTTCGCAGGGGGCTATGGGAGACCCAGTACTTC. Protein: CASSVRRGLWETQYF. The chain joins TRBV9 to TRBJ2-5; 8 positions agree with TRBD1. The CDR3 totals 15 residues. J gave up 5 bases and V 2 bases, and 8 bases lay outside the gene matches. CDR1 is SGDLS and CDR2 is YYNGEE in the germline V gene.

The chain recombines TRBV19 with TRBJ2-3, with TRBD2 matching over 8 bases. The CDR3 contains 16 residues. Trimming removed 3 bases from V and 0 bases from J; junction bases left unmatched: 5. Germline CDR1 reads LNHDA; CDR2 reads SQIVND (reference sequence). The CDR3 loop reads CASSITGGPSTDTQYF. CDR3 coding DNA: TGTGCCAGTAGTATCACGGGAGGGCCAAGCACAGATACGCAGTATTTT.

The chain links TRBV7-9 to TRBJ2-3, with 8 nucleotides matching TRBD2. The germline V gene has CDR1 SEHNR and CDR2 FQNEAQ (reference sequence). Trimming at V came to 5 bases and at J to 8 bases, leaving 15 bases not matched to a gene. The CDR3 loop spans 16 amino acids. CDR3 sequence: CASSHRLASRGGTQYF. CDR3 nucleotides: TGTGCCAGCAGCCACCGACTAGCGAGCCGAGGGGGTACGCAGTATTTT.

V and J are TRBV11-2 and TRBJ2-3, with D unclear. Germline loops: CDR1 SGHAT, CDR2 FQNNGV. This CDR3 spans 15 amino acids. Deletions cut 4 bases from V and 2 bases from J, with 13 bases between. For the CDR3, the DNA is TGTGCCAGCAGCTCCCCCCCGAGCTACACAGATACGCAGTATTTT. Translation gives CASSSPPSYTDTQYF.

The CDR3 spells CASSPVGGVETQYF. The CDR3 DNA reads TGTGCCAGCAGCCCCGTTGGGGGGGTAGAGACCCAGTACTTC. The V gene is TRBV5-4, the J gene TRBJ2-5, with 7 bases fitting TRBD2. The CDR3 contains 14 residues. With 4 bases clipped from V and 4 bases from J, the junction kept 7 bases outside the gene matches. CDR1 is SGHNT, CDR2 YYREEE, per germline (reference sequence).